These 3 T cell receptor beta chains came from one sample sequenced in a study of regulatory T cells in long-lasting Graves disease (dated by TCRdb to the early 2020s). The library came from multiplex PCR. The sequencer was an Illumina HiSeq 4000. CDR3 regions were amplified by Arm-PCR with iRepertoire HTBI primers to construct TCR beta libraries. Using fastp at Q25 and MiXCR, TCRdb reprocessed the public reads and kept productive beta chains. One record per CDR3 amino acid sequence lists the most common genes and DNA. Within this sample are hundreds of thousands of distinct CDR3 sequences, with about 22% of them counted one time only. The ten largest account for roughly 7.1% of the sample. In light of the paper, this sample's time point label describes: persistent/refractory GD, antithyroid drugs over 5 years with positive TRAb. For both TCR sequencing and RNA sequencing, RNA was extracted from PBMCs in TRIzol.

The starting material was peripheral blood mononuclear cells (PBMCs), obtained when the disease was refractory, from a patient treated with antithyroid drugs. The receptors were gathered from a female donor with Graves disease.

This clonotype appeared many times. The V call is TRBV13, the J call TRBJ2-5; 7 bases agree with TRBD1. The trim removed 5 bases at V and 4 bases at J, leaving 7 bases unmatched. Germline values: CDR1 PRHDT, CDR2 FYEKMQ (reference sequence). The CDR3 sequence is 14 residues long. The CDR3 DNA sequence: TGTGCCAGCAGCGCCGAGGGGGCCGGAGAGACCCAGTACTTC. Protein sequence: CASSAEGAGETQYF.

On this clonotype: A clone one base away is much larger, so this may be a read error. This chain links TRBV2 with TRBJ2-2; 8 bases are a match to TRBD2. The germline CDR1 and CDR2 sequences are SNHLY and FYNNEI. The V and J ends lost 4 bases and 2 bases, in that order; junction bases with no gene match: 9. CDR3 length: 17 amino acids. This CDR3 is CASSVRSGGFNTGELFF. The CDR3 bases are TGTGCCAGCAGTGTCCGTTCGGGGGGGTTTAACACCGGGGAGCTGTTTTTT.

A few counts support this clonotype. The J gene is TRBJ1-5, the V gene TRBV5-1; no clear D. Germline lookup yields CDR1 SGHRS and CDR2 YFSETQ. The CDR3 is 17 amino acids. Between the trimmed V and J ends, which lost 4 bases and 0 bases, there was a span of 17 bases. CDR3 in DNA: TGCGCCAGCAGCCGGGAGCCGGAGGGTTATAGCAATCAGCCCCAGCATTTT. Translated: CASSREPEGYSNQPQHF.